This TCR beta chain was sequenced in a study of immune evolution from preneoplasia to lung adenocarcinoma. Study conclusions and caveats: Highest clonality occurred in KRAS-mutant, not EGFR-mutant or double wild-type, nodules.

In regard to this clone: The antigen is not known.

The data were produced by immunoSEQ multiplex PCR, yet TCRdb's version contains in-frame clones alone and is incomplete. Counted here are 3,500 to 4,000 clones, less than 80% occurring once; the ten biggest clones make up around 11%. Sequenced input: FFPE minimally invasive lung adenocarcinoma tissue. This sequence was found in a person aged 65-85 years with lung adenocarcinoma.

The CDR3 loop reads CASSFYRSSYNEQFF. CDR3 nucleotide sequence: TGTGCCAGCAGCTTTTACAGAAGCTCCTACAATGAGCAGTTCTTC. This sequence joins TRBV5-6 and TRBJ2-1; D ambiguous. This CDR3 comprises 15 residues. Deletions cut 2 bases from V and 0 bases from J, with 9 bases between. Germline CDR1 SGHDT, CDR2 YYEEEE.